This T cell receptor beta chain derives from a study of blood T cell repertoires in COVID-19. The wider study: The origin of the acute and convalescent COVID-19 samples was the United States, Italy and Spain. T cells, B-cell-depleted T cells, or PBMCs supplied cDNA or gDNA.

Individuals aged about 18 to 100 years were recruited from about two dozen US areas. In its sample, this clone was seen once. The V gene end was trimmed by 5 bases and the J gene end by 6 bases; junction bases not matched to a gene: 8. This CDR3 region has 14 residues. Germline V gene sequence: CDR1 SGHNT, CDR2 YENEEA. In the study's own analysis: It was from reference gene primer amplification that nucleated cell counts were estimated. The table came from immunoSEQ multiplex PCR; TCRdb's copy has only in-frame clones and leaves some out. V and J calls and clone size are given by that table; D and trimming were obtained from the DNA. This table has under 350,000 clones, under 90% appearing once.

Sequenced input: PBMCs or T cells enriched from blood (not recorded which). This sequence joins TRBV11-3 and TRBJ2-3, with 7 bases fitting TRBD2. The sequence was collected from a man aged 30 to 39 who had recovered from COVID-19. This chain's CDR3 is CASSGPGGSDTQYF. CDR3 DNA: TGTGCCAGCAGCGGGCCTGGCGGGAGCGATACGCAGTATTTT. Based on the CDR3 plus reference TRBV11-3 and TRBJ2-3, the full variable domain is EAGVVQSPRYKIIEKKQPVAFWCNPISGHNTLYWYLQNLGQGPELLIRYENEEAVDDSQLPKDRFSAERLKGVDSTLKIQPAELGDSAVYLCASSGPGGSDTQYFGPGTRLTVL.